This T cell receptor beta chain was retrieved from a study of T cells after yellow fever vaccination. Findings of the study overall: Abundant bulk-derived clonotypes could contaminate FACS-sorted repertoires.

This clonotype was recorded at least ten times. The antigen remains unidentified. This CDR3 has 13 residues. Germline CDR1 LNHDA, CDR2 SQIVND (reference sequence). The V and J ends lost 8 bases and 3 bases respectively, with 11 bases between them. TCRdb reprocessed the 5' RACE reads via MiXCR and lists one record per CDR3 protein. The sample has about 350,000 distinct CDR3 sequences, 4.1% seen once; the top ten hold around 23%. The clonotype was recovered from a young man who received the YFV17D yellow fever vaccine. The chain employs TRBV19 and TRBJ2-1, with D perhaps TRBD1 (5 bases). Specimen: PBMCs, collected 5 days after the yellow fever booster vaccination. CDR3 in amino acids: CASSAGNYNEQFF. The CDR3 DNA reads TGTGCCAGTTCGGCAGGGAACTACAATGAGCAGTTCTTC.